There are a few counts of the clone carrying this TCR beta chain. The antigen is not known. Using immunoSEQ multiplex PCR, the repertoire was profiled, and TCRdb retains in-frame clones only, with some absent. The table shows roughly 45,000 clones, with approximately 65% occurring only once. These data originate in a study of cytotoxic CD8 clonotypes in ibrutinib-treated CLL. Study-level background: Across the patients, about a dozen were relapsed/refractory, around 16 treatment-naive and some 17 IGHV unmutated. Study results and limitations: Under treatment, the uncommon public clonotypes either contracted or remained stable. Researchers report that baseline clonality outpaced age-matched healthy donors and tracked circulating CD8+ T-cell counts.

The CDR3 is 11 residues long. V gave up 3 bases and J gave up 6 bases, with 5 bases separating them. The germline gives CDR1 SGHVS, CDR2 FQNEAQ. The sequence came from a human donor with chronic lymphocytic leukemia. Sequencing used PBMCs, obtained after 24 months of ibrutinib treatment. The genes are TRBV7-8 and TRBJ1-1; no definite D call. The CDR3 protein is CASSFISEAFF. The CDR3 nucleotides are TGTGCCAGCAGCTTTATATCTGAAGCTTTCTTT.